The 12 T cell receptor beta chains below were found in one sample sequenced in a study of T cells in Graves' hyperthyroidism and ophthalmopathy. Template material for amplifying TCR beta CDR3 regions consisted of RNA transcripts. TCR CDR3 regions were first amplified by RT-PCR with HTBI primers. TCRdb reprocessed the multiplex PCR reads with MiXCR, giving one entry per CDR3 protein. The table records hundreds of thousands of distinct CDR3 sequences, roughly 15% of them present only once. The specimen sequenced was blood. These receptor sequences come from a woman in her 40s with Graves' hyperthyroidism.

The chain recombines TRBV28 with TRBJ1-2; unclear D gene. Trimming shortened V by 3 bases and J by 0 bases, and 14 bases separated the two germline ends. Germline CDR1 and CDR2: MDHEN and SYDVKM. The CDR3 spans 16 residues. The CDR3 loop reads CASSFSPSRTNYGYTF. Written as DNA, the CDR3 is TGTGCCAGCAGTTTCTCCCCTTCGAGGACTAACTATGGCTACACCTTC.

This clonotype was recorded many times. V is TRBV18 and J is TRBJ2-3, with D perhaps matching TRBD1 (5 bases). Germline CDR1 is KGHSH and CDR2 is LQKENI. The CDR3 consists of 14 residues. The ends were cut back, 3 bases at V and 4 bases at J, with 11 bases in the middle. CDR3: CASSPSRDADTQYF. CDR3 in DNA: TGTGCCAGCTCACCTAGCAGGGATGCAGATACGCAGTATTTT.

Ten or more counts support this clonotype. This chain joins TRBV29-1 and TRBJ2-7; 7 bases are a match to TRBD2. The CDR3 contains 13 residues. CDR1 is SQVTM, CDR2 ANQGSEA, per germline. V shed 8 bases and J 4 bases; nucleotides not matched to a gene: 11. This CDR3 reads CSFTPGGAYEQYF. The DNA for the CDR3 is TGCAGCTTCACCCCGGGGGGAGCTTACGAGCAGTACTTC.

This clonotype was seen many times. V usage is TRBV15 and J usage is TRBJ2-3, with D unresolved. V lost 4 bases to trimming and J lost 5 bases, with 13 bases between them. The CDR3 spans 14 residues. Germline V gene lookup returns CDR1 LNHNV and CDR2 YYDKDF (reference sequence). The DNA of the CDR3 is TGTGCCACCAGCATCTATTTTCAGCAAGATACGCAGTATTTT. This translates into CATSIYFQQDTQYF. The full variable domain, rest sourced from reference TRBV15 and TRBJ2-3, is DAMVIQNPRYQVTQFGKPVTLSCSQTLNHNVMYWYQQKSSQAPKLLFHYYDKDFNNEADTPDNFQSRRPNTSFCFLDIRSPGLGDTAMYLCATSIYFQQDTQYFGPGTRLTVL.

The chain couples TRBV28 to TRBJ2-3, with TRBD2 matching 9 bases. Germline V gene lookup returns CDR1 MDHEN and CDR2 SYDVKM. V was pared by 7 bases and J by 1 base, with 15 bases of the junction left unmatched. The CDR3 has 18 amino acids. CDR3: CASISRGVAGVGTDTQYF. The CDR3 DNA reads TGTGCCAGCATCTCACGGGGGGTAGCGGGAGTCGGCACAGATACGCAGTATTTT.

The sample holds many counts of this clonotype. The chain couples TRBV2 to TRBJ1-2; weak D call: TRBD1 (5 bases). With 7 bases removed from V and 6 bases from J, the gap between germline ends came to 9 bases. The germline V gene has CDR1 SNHLY and CDR2 FYNNEI. CDR3 length: 11 amino acids. The CDR3 sequence: CASNLRDGYTF. DNA of the CDR3: TGTGCCAGCAACCTCAGGGATGGCTACACCTTC. The full variable domain, completed using reference TRBV2 and TRBJ1-2, is EPEVTQTPSHQVTQMGQEVILRCVPISNHLYFYWYRQILGQKVEFLVSFYNNEISEKSEIFDDQFSVERPDGSNFTLKIRSTKLEDSAMYFCASNLRDGYTFGSGTRLTVV.

The V and J genes are TRBV6-5 and TRBJ1-2; tentatively, D is TRBD1 (5 bases). Trimming took 5 bases from V and 5 from J, leaving 12 bases between them. There are 13 residues in the CDR3. Germline CDR1 is MNHEY and CDR2 is SVGAGI. The CDR3: CASSSRQFYGYTF. Written as DNA, the CDR3 is TGTGCCAGCAGTAGTCGACAGTTTTATGGCTACACCTTC.

Points on this clonotype: A much bigger clone sits one base away, suggesting this may be a read error. The chain couples TRBV3-1 to TRBJ1-2; D gene uncertain. Germline CDR1 is LGHDT and CDR2 is YNNKEL (reference sequence). The CDR3 has 17 residues. V lost 3 bases, J lost 4 bases, and 21 bases lay in between. Here the CDR3 DNA reads TGTGCCAGCAGCCATAGCTCCGGCGGGCGGCCGACCTATGGCTACACCTTC. It codes for CASSHSSGGRPTYGYTF.

The chain links TRBV4-1 to TRBJ2-1; D tentatively reads TRBD1 or TRBD2 (6 bases each). The V end lost 0 bases, the J end lost 8 bases, and 11 bases lay between the germline ends. The germline gives CDR1 MGHRA, CDR2 YSYEKL. The length of the CDR3 is 14 residues. CDR3 DNA: TGCGCCAGCAGCCAAGAATTGGGGGGCTATGAGCAGTTCTTC. It encodes CASSQELGGYEQFF.

This clonotype was seen repeatedly, ten times or more. The chain couples TRBV6-1 to TRBJ1-2, with no clear D. V shed 2 bases and J shed 4 bases, with 20 bases lying between them. There are 17 residues in the CDR3. Germline lookup yields CDR1 MNHNS and CDR2 SASEGT. The CDR3 spells CASSEPSDPRLGYGYTF. In DNA, the CDR3 is TGTGCCAGCAGTGAACCATCCGACCCGAGGTTGGGCTATGGCTACACCTTC.

The gene calls are TRBV20-1 and TRBJ2-2; 9 bases line up with TRBD2. The trim removed 5 bases at V and 1 base at J, leaving 2 bases unmatched. The CDR3 loop spans 14 amino acids. Germline V gene lookup returns CDR1 DFQATT and CDR2 SNEGSKA (reference sequence). The CDR3: CSALTSGNTGELFF. CDR3 sequence (DNA): TGCAGTGCTCTGACTAGCGGGAACACCGGGGAGCTGTTTTTT.

This clonotype was seen ten or more times. The chain recombines TRBV9 with TRBJ2-5; 7 positions match TRBD1. The CDR3 consists of 15 residues. V gave up 3 bases and J gave up 2 bases; unmatched junction bases: 7. Germline assignment: CDR1 SGDLS and CDR2 YYNGEE. CDR3 bases: TGTGCCAGCAGCGGCTCGGGGACAGCGCAAGAGACCCAGTACTTC. Translating it yields CASSGSGTAQETQYF.